The 15 T cell receptor beta chains below all came from one sample that was sequenced in a study of T cells in Graves' hyperthyroidism and ophthalmopathy (dated by TCRdb to between 2018 and 2020). Receptor amplification or capture employed multiplex PCR. Sequencing was performed on an Illumina HiSeq 2000. Amplification of TCR beta CDR3 regions was carried out from RNA transcripts. A first-round RT-PCR of the TCR CDR3 used the HTBI primer set with the Qiagen OneStep RT-PCR kit. TCRdb reran the public reads through fastp at Q25 and MiXCR, keeping productive beta chains. Rows are unified per CDR3 protein, each entry keeping the most common DNA and genes. The sample contains about 340,000 distinct CDR3 sequences, about 21% of them found a single time. The top ten clones comprise under 55% of the sample. The sequenced sample was blood. The receptors were sampled from a woman aged 45 to 65 with Graves' hyperthyroidism.

The rearrangement uses TRBV5-1 and TRBJ2-2; possible D gene TRBD2, 5 bases. Trimming cost V 5 bases and J 0 bases, with 17 bases left between them. This CDR3 contains 17 residues. Germline assignment: CDR1 SGHRS and CDR2 YFSETQ. CDR3 in amino acids: CASREVPRGANTGELFF. The CDR3 DNA sequence: TGCGCCAGCAGAGAGGTGCCACGGGGAGCGAACACCGGGGAGCTGTTTTTT.

The V call is TRBV28, the J call TRBJ2-1, with TRBD2 matching over 14 bases. Germline V gives CDR1 MDHEN, CDR2 SYDVKM. There are 18 residues in the CDR3. The junction had 12 bases not matched to a gene; V was cut back by 5 bases and J by 6 bases. The CDR3 protein is CASSLEGLAGETRNEQFF. In nucleotides, the CDR3 is TGTGCCAGCAGTCTCGAGGGACTAGCGGGGGAAACCCGCAATGAGCAGTTCTTC. Full variable domain (missing parts from reference TRBV28 and TRBJ2-1): DVKVTQSSRYLVKRTGEKVFLECVQDMDHENMFWYRQDPGLGLRLIYFSYDVKMKEKGDIPEGYSVSREKKERFSLILESASTNQTSMYLCASSLEGLAGETRNEQFFGPGTRLTVL.

This clonotype came up a few times. The rearrangement joins TRBV6-1 to TRBJ1-3; maybe TRBD1 (5 bases). Germline CDR1 MNHNS, CDR2 SASEGT. V was cut by 2 bases and J by 0 bases, with 11 bases left in between. There are 16 residues in the CDR3. This CDR3 is CASSELGRISGNTIYF. DNA of the CDR3: TGTGCCAGCAGTGAACTGGGACGGATCTCTGGAAACACCATATATTTT.

This clonotype has ten or more counts. The chain is built from TRBV2 and TRBJ1-1; D gene unclear. This CDR3 is built from 14 residues. Germline lookup yields CDR1 SNHLY and CDR2 FYNNEI. Trimming cost V 6 bases and J 1 base, with 12 bases left between them. The CDR3 DNA sequence: TGTGCCAGCAGAGAGGCCCATACGAACACTGAAGCTTTCTTT. Its protein is CASREAHTNTEAFF.

In this sample, this clonotype turned up a few times. DNA for the CDR3: TGTGCCAGCAGCCATTCAGGAGGGGGTTACAGAGGGAACACTGAAGCTTTCTTT. As protein: CASSHSGGGYRGNTEAFF. The genes are TRBV14 and TRBJ1-1, with D perhaps matching TRBD1 (6 bases). Trimming took off 3 bases at V and 1 base at J, with 21 bases between the two ends. This CDR3 has 18 residues. Germline V gives CDR1 SGHDN, CDR2 FVKESK. Full variable domain (missing parts from reference TRBV14 and TRBJ1-1): EAGVTQFPSHSVIEKGQTVTLRCDPISGHDNLYWYRRVMGKEIKFLLHFVKESKQDESGMPNNRFLAERTGGTYSTLKVQPAELEDSGVYFCASSHSGGGYRGNTEAFFGQGTRLTVV.

This clonotype was seen repeatedly, ten times or more. The J gene is TRBJ2-5, the V gene TRBV7-8; 7 bases align to TRBD1. This CDR3 comprises 14 residues. Germline CDR1 is SGHVS and CDR2 is FQNEAQ. The junction had 6 bases not matched to a gene; V was cut back by 5 bases and J by 3 bases. DNA of the CDR3: TGTGCCAGCAGCCCTGGGACAGCCAAAGAGACCCAGTACTTC. Translated: CASSPGTAKETQYF.

This clonotype occurred many times. The J gene is TRBJ1-1, the V gene TRBV6-2 or TRBV6-3; possibly TRBD1 for D (6 bases). Trimming pared 0 bases from V and 1 base from J, leaving 12 bases between. The CDR3 contains 16 residues. In germline, CDR1 is MNHEY, CDR2 SVGEGT. CDR3: CASSYSIGGANTEAFF. The CDR3 nucleotides are TGTGCCAGCAGTTACTCGATTGGGGGGGCGAACACTGAAGCTTTCTTT.

There are many counts of this clonotype. The chain uses TRBV5-8 and TRBJ1-1; 9 nucleotides line up with TRBD1. Trimming cost V 5 bases and J 4 bases; bases outside gene matches: 3. There are 13 residues in the CDR3. Germline V CDR1 and CDR2: SGHTS, YDEGEE. This chain's CDR3 is CASRLTGGTEAFF. As DNA, the CDR3 is TGTGCCAGCAGACTGACAGGGGGCACTGAAGCTTTCTTT.

The chain recombines TRBV20-1 with TRBJ1-2; D is ambiguous. The V and J ends lost 6 bases and 2 bases respectively, with 13 bases between them. Germline-derived CDR1 and CDR2 are DFQATT and SNEGSKA (reference sequence). The CDR3 spans 13 residues. CDR3 DNA sequence: TGCAGTGCGACCCCAGACCTGAACTATGGCTACACCTTC. It is translated as CSATPDLNYGYTF.

This clonotype was counted a few times. The chain recombines TRBV12-3 or TRBV12-4 with TRBJ2-1, with 8 bases identical to TRBD2. There are 17 residues in the CDR3. The V segment lost 8 bases and the J segment 7 bases; nucleotides outside the gene matches: 19. CDR3 amino acids: CASSLLRLSGRGNEQFF. The CDR3 coding sequence is TGTGCCAGCTCCCTTTTAAGACTAAGCGGGAGAGGTAATGAGCAGTTCTTC.

This clonotype was detected many times. The chain joins TRBV12-3 or TRBV12-4 to TRBJ2-3, with 12 bases identical to TRBD1. This CDR3 has 16 residues. The V gene end was trimmed by 5 bases and the J gene end by 2 bases; junction bases not matched to a gene: 5. The CDR3 sequence is CASSPGQGASTDTQYF. CDR3 sequence (DNA): TGTGCCAGCAGTCCGGGACAGGGGGCATCCACAGATACGCAGTATTTT.

This clonotype was detected only a few times. V usage is TRBV12-3 or TRBV12-4 and J usage is TRBJ2-7; 11 bases fit TRBD1. V trimming: 4 bases; J trimming: 4 bases; junction bases outside the gene matches: 3. CDR3 length: 14 residues. The CDR3 sequence: CASSWTGGRYEQYF. In nucleotides, the CDR3 is TGTGCCAGCAGTTGGACAGGGGGCAGGTACGAGCAGTACTTC.

This clonotype was detected ten times or more. The CDR3 nucleotides are TGCAGTGCTCTGGACAGCCTTAGCACAGATACGCAGTATTTT. Translating gives CSALDSLSTDTQYF. The chain links TRBV20-1 to TRBJ2-3, with D possibly TRBD1 on 6 matching bases. V was pared by 5 bases and J by 0 bases, with 12 bases between. The CDR3 covers 14 residues. The germline V gene has CDR1 DFQATT and CDR2 SNEGSKA (reference sequence).

The chain couples TRBV20-1 to TRBJ2-1; 11 bases line up with TRBD2. Germline assignment: CDR1 DFQATT and CDR2 SNEGSKA (reference sequence). Trimming cost V 1 base and J 7 bases; bases outside gene matches: 6. CDR3 length: 15 amino acids. The CDR3 here is CSARGTSGFGNEQFF. CDR3 sequence (DNA): TGCAGTGCTAGAGGGACTAGCGGGTTTGGGAATGAGCAGTTCTTC.

This clonotype was seen many times. This sequence joins TRBV12-3 or TRBV12-4 and TRBJ2-2, with 8 positions matching TRBD1. CDR3 size: 19 residues. With V trimmed by 2 bases and J by 0 bases, 11 bases remained unmatched. CDR3 residues: CASSLRRQGLNPNTGELFF. CDR3 sequence (DNA): TGTGCCAGCAGTTTAAGGAGACAGGGGCTAAACCCGAACACCGGGGAGCTGTTTTTT.